The 27 T cell receptor beta chains below were found in one sample sequenced in a study of beta chain features in type 1 diabetes. Expressed TCRB transcripts were sequenced, since all the RNA that had been isolated was reverse transcribed. Clones were read by immunoSEQ multiplex PCR, and TCRdb kept only the in-frame ones, dropping some. The table records around 250,000 clones, 11% to 15% of them present only once. General study findings and limits: Type 1 diabetes patients had TCRB CDR3s that were shorter (moderately but significantly so) in all four CD4+ subsets.

For these receptors, no antigen is known. The sequenced material came from naive CD4+ T cells from blood. Receptors originate from a man aged 25 to 40 with type 1 diabetes.

This clone showed up just a few times. The gene calls are TRBV5-8 and TRBJ1-1; D uncertain. Per the germline V gene, CDR1 is SGHTS and CDR2 is YDEGEE. The CDR3 sequence is 14 residues long. Between the trimmed V and J ends, which lost 8 bases and 0 bases, there was a span of 14 bases. CDR3 amino acids: CASAGSRLNTEAFF. The CDR3 nucleotides read TGTGCCAGTGCAGGCTCTCGCTTGAACACTGAAGCTTTCTTT. The whole variable domain, remainder taken from reference TRBV5-8 and TRBJ1-1, is EAGVTQSPTHLIKTRGQQATLRCSPISGHTSVYWYQQALGLGLQFLLWYDEGEERNRGNFPPRFSGRQFPNYSSELNVNALELEDSALYLCASAGSRLNTEAFFGQGTRLTVV.

The genes are TRBV2 and TRBJ1-2, with 11 bases fitting TRBD1. V trimming: 11 bases; J trimming: 3 bases; junction bases outside the gene matches: 2. The CDR3 has 12 residues. From germline, CDR1 is SNHLY and CDR2 FYNNEI. In DNA, the CDR3 is TGTGCCGGGGGACAGGGGGACTATGGCTACACCTTC. It specifies CAGGQGDYGYTF. Full variable domain (remainder filled in from reference TRBV2 and TRBJ1-2): EPEVTQTPSHQVTQMGQEVILRCVPISNHLYFYWYRQILGQKVEFLVSFYNNEISEKSEIFDDQFSVERPDGSNFTLKIRSTKLEDSAMYFCAGGQGDYGYTFGSGTRLTVV.

The chain uses TRBV19 and TRBJ1-4; D may be TRBD1 (6 bases). V lost 3 bases to trimming and J lost 8 bases, with 10 bases between them. The CDR3 is made up of 13 amino acids. CDR1 is LNHDA, CDR2 SQIVND, per germline (reference sequence). CDR3 coding DNA: TGTGCCAGTAGTATCTCCAGGGGCGAAAAACTGTTTTTT. It translates to CASSISRGEKLFF.

The table lists this clone with a few counts. The CDR3 sequence is CASSQGTGGNTEAFF. Written as DNA, the CDR3 is TGTGCCAGCAGCCAAGGAACAGGGGGGAACACTGAAGCTTTCTTT. The gene calls are TRBV4-2 and TRBJ1-1; 8 nucleotides match TRBD1. CDR3 length: 15 residues. The germline V gene has CDR1 LGHNA and CDR2 YNFKEQ. V lost 1 base and J lost 1; bases outside the gene matches: 2.

The chain has TRBV6-1 and TRBJ2-7, with D possibly TRBD2 on 6 matching bases. This CDR3 contains 12 residues. Germline V gene data show CDR1 as MNHNS and CDR2 as SASEGT. Between the trimmed V and J ends, which lost 6 bases and 2 bases, there was a span of 8 bases. CDR3 protein: CASSRLAYEQYF. The CDR3 DNA reads as TGTGCCAGCAGCCGACTAGCCTACGAGCAGTACTTC.

CDR3 coding DNA: TGTGCCTGGAGTCAAATCTCCTACGAGCAGTACTTC. It yields the protein CAWSQISYEQYF. The rearrangement uses TRBV30 and TRBJ2-7, with unresolved D. Trimming removed 2 bases from V and 0 bases from J, with 5 bases in between. This CDR3 comprises 12 residues. CDR1 and CDR2 (germline): GTSNPN, SVGIG (reference sequence).

The CDR3 sequence: CAWSRSDQETQYF. The DNA for the CDR3 is TGTGCCTGGAGTAGGAGCGACCAAGAGACCCAGTACTTC. The chain carries TRBV30 and TRBJ2-5; D call uncertain. V lost 2 bases, J lost 0 bases, and 7 bases lay in between. The CDR3 has 13 amino acids. Germline V CDR1 and CDR2: GTSNPN, SVGIG (reference sequence).

The J gene is TRBJ1-1, the V gene TRBV30, with 7 nucleotides matching TRBD1. Germline CDR1 GTSNPN, CDR2 SVGIG (reference sequence). The CDR3 loop spans 15 amino acids. V gave up 3 bases and J gave up 4 bases; unmatched junction bases: 11. CDR3 protein: CAWRSKDRLVTEAFF. In DNA form, the CDR3 reads TGTGCCTGGAGGTCGAAGGACAGGTTGGTCACTGAAGCTTTCTTT.

The rearrangement uses TRBV7-9 and TRBJ2-5, with TRBD1 matching 10 bases. From germline, CDR1 is SEHNR and CDR2 FQNEAQ (reference sequence). With 5 bases clipped from V and 1 base from J, the junction kept 1 base outside the gene matches. The CDR3 totals 14 residues. CDR3 region: CASSRDRGQETQYF. The CDR3 DNA reads TGTGCCAGCAGCCGGGACAGGGGCCAAGAGACCCAGTACTTC.

Only a few counts were recorded for this clone. The chain couples TRBV7-9 to TRBJ2-5; unclear D gene. Germline V CDR1 and CDR2: SEHNR, FQNEAQ (reference sequence). Trimming removed 5 bases at V and 1 base at J, with 11 bases between. The CDR3 runs to 14 residues. CDR3 loop: CASSPQAIQETQYF. DNA for the CDR3: TGTGCCAGCAGCCCCCAGGCAATCCAAGAGACCCAGTACTTC.

This clone has only a few counts. Different DNA sequences within this sample yield the same CDR3. The V gene is TRBV9, the J gene TRBJ1-1; D gene ambiguous. The CDR3 is 13 amino acids. Germline V gene data show CDR1 as SGDLS and CDR2 as YYNGEE. Trimming pared 0 bases from V and 0 bases from J, leaving 3 bases between. The CDR3 DNA is TGTGCCAGCAGCGTAGCTTTGAACACTGAAGCTTTCTTT. Its translation: CASSVALNTEAFF.

The V and J genes are TRBV6-5 and TRBJ2-2; TRBD1 is a possible D gene (6 bases). Trimming pared 6 bases from V and 8 bases from J, leaving 19 bases between. The CDR3 runs 15 residues. In germline, CDR1 is MNHEY, CDR2 SVGAGI. In DNA, the CDR3 is TGTGCCAGCAGCCGGCCGACAGGAGCCCAGGGGGAGCTGTTTTTT. Its translation: CASSRPTGAQGELFF.

The V and J genes are TRBV10-3 and TRBJ1-2, with no clear D. The CDR3 loop spans 12 amino acids. CDR1 and CDR2 from the germline V gene are ENHRY and SYGVKD. The V end was cut by 2 bases, the J end by 6 bases, with 7 bases between. This chain's CDR3 is CAISEGQDGYTF. The CDR3 region has the DNA TGTGCCATCAGTGAGGGTCAGGATGGCTACACCTTC.

The chain uses TRBV11-2 and TRBJ2-3; 9 positions agree with TRBD1. The CDR3 totals 16 residues. J gave up 1 base and V 5 bases, and 7 bases lay outside the gene matches. Germline V gene lookup returns CDR1 SGHAT and CDR2 FQNNGV. The CDR3 nucleotides read TGTGCCAGCAGCCCAGGACAGGGGCAACGCACAGATACGCAGTATTTT. Translated, it gives CASSPGQGQRTDTQYF.

This clone has only a few counts. This chain connects TRBV6-6 to TRBJ1-5; a weak D match, TRBD1 (5 bases). Germline CDR1 reads MNHNY; CDR2 reads SVGAGI (reference sequence). V was clipped by 4 bases and J by 6 bases, with 19 bases between them. The CDR3 covers 16 residues. The CDR3 coding sequence is TGTGCCAGCAGTTCCGCCTTTATAGGCGGGGGTCAGCCCCAGCATTTT. This sequence encodes CASSSAFIGGGQPQHF.

This chain connects TRBV5-1 to TRBJ2-5, with D unclear. This CDR3 is 12 amino acids long. Germline values: CDR1 SGHRS, CDR2 YFSETQ. V was clipped by 4 bases and J by 4 bases, with 8 bases between them. The CDR3 protein is CASSPTGETQYF. The CDR3 DNA is TGCGCCAGCAGCCCGACGGGAGAGACCCAGTACTTC.

This clone was observed a few times. The chain uses TRBV7-9 and TRBJ2-5; D gene uncertain. CDR1 is SEHNR and CDR2 is FQNEAQ in the germline V gene (reference sequence). CDR3 length: 14 amino acids. V was shortened by 1 base and J by 3 bases, with 9 bases between the two germline ends. The CDR3 protein is CASSLDSNKETQYF. CDR3 bases: TGTGCCAGCAGCTTAGACAGCAACAAAGAGACCCAGTACTTC.

This clone showed up just a few times. The V call is TRBV29-1, the J call TRBJ1-4; 10 nucleotides line up with TRBD1. Germline V CDR1 and CDR2: SQVTM, ANQGSEA. Trimming at V came to 7 bases and at J to 3 bases, leaving 14 bases not matched to a gene. The length of the CDR3 is 17 residues. CDR3 sequence (DNA): TGCAGCGCCCGAACCGGGACAGGGGTTGAGGCTAATGAAAAACTGTTTTTT. Protein: CSARTGTGVEANEKLFF.

The chain uses TRBV5-1 and TRBJ1-1, with 8 nucleotides matching TRBD1. The germline CDR1 and CDR2 sequences are SGHRS and YFSETQ. CDR3 size: 17 residues. V lost 4 bases, J lost 1 base, and 12 bases stayed unmatched. CDR3 nucleotide sequence: TGCGCCAGCAGCCCAAAATTGACAGGGGACCGGAACACTGAAGCTTTCTTT. Protein sequence: CASSPKLTGDRNTEAFF.

The chain carries TRBV15 and TRBJ2-7; 7 bases map to TRBD2. This CDR3 is 14 amino acids long. Germline trimming cut 1 base from V and 6 bases from J; bases unmatched to any gene: 6. CDR1 and CDR2 (germline): LNHNV, YYDKDF (reference sequence). The CDR3 region is CATSRGDYGGEQYF. CDR3 coding DNA: TGTGCCACCAGCAGAGGGGACTATGGGGGCGAGCAGTACTTC.

This clone has a handful of counts. CDR3 DNA: TGTGCCAGCAGCGTAGCTACGGGGTATGGGAACACTGAAGCTTTCTTT. As protein: CASSVATGYGNTEAFF. The V and J genes are TRBV9 and TRBJ1-1; D remains unclear. V was clipped by 0 bases and J by 1 base, with 13 bases between them. Germline CDR1 is SGDLS and CDR2 is YYNGEE. The CDR3 is made up of 16 amino acids.

In its sample, this clone was seen a few times. This rearrangement joins TRBV10-3 to TRBJ2-5; 9 positions match TRBD2. The CDR3 consists of 17 residues. CDR1 is ENHRY, CDR2 SYGVKD, per germline. The ends lost 5 bases at V and 5 bases at J; junction bases unmatched: 15. The CDR3 here is CAISPRSDSGSLETQYF. Written as DNA, the CDR3 is TGTGCCATCAGTCCCAGGAGTGATAGCGGGAGTCTCGAGACCCAGTACTTC.

This chain uses TRBV2 with TRBJ2-5, with D maybe TRBD2 (6 bases). V was shortened by 4 bases and J by 5 bases, with 17 bases between the two germline ends. Germline V gives CDR1 SNHLY, CDR2 FYNNEI. The CDR3 totals 15 residues. The CDR3 coding sequence is TGTGCCAGCAGTGCGCGGGGCCCCCTGGGGGAGACCCAGTACTTC. This sequence encodes CASSARGPLGETQYF.

This clone appeared a few times. CDR3 DNA sequence: TGTGCCAGCTCCCTTCAGGAATCCACTGAAGCTTTCTTT. It encodes CASSLQESTEAFF. V and J are TRBV18 and TRBJ1-1; D not certain. CDR3 length: 13 residues. Germline V gene data show CDR1 as KGHSH and CDR2 as LQKENI. Between the trimmed V and J ends, which lost 6 bases and 4 bases, there was a span of 12 bases.

V and J are TRBV5-4 and TRBJ2-7; tentative D call: TRBD2 (5 bases). Germline loops: CDR1 SGHNT, CDR2 YYREEE (reference sequence). V lost 0 bases and J lost 2, with 9 bases in between. The CDR3 contains 14 residues. The CDR3 spells CASSLDNGAYEQYF. CDR3 coding DNA: TGTGCCAGCAGCTTGGACAACGGGGCCTACGAGCAGTACTTC.

This clone was detected a few times. The rearrangement links TRBV6-1 to TRBJ1-5; D is possibly TRBD1 (5 bases). Germline CDR1 is MNHNS and CDR2 is SASEGT. The CDR3 sequence is 13 residues long. V lost 3 bases, J lost 6 bases, and 9 bases lay in between. CDR3: CASSDGTPQPQHF. The DNA of the CDR3 is TGTGCCAGCAGTGATGGGACTCCTCAGCCCCAGCATTTT.

The rearrangement links TRBV2 to TRBJ2-7, with 11 bases fitting TRBD2. V lost 6 bases and J lost 4; bases outside the gene matches: 2. CDR1 is SNHLY and CDR2 is FYNNEI in the germline V gene. The CDR3 has 13 amino acids. CDR3 amino acids: CASRTSGAYEQYF. The CDR3 nucleotides are TGTGCCAGCAGGACTAGCGGGGCTTACGAGCAGTACTTC.